The rows below give T cell receptor beta chains drawn from one sample of a study of shared clonotypes between healthy human individuals. Some clones are missing from TCRdb's copy, which holds only in-frame ones; the method was immunoSEQ multiplex PCR. The profile covers some 900,000 clones, with less than 85% appearing a single time and about 1.5% taken by the ten largest. The source material was memory CD4+ T cells sorted from blood. The receptor set was obtained from a man aged 18 to 29 in good health. Each CDR3 is given with its conserved first and last residue. The D gene is left open where the match is weak. Some rows have no size entry. The others give once, few or many, or a class for an expanded clone.

V gene	D gene	clone size	J gene	CDR3 DNA	CDR3 protein
TRBV6-6	TRBD1	.	TRBJ2-4	TGTGCCAGCATAAATTCCGGGACAGGGATCCGAAGCATTCAGTACTTC	CASINSGTGIRSIQYF
TRBV14	TRBD2	once	TRBJ2-7	TGTGCCAGCAGCAGGGGCCCGGGAGGACACTACGAGCAGTACTTC	CASSRGPGGHYEQYF
TRBV19	.	.	TRBJ1-2	TGTGCCAGTAGTACTCGCCAGGGGAACGCTAACTATGGCTACACCTTC	CASSTRQGNANYGYTF
TRBV28	.	.	TRBJ1-2	TGTGCCAGCAGTCAAAGACAGCTACCCCATGGCTACACCTTC	CASSQRQLPHGYTF
TRBV2	.	.	TRBJ2-3	TGTGCCAGCACGGGAACAAGCACAGATACGCAGTATTTT	CASTGTSTDTQYF
TRBV10-3	.	.	TRBJ1-3	TGTGCCATCAATCAGGACAGCTCTGGAAACACCATATATTTT	CAINQDSSGNTIYF
TRBV6-6	.	.	TRBJ2-5	TGTGCCACCCGGGGTTTCCAAGAGACCCAGTACTTC	CATRGFQETQYF
TRBV10-2	.	.	TRBJ1-4	TGCGCCAGCAGTGTCTGGGGAGAGGAAAAACTGTTTTTT	CASSVWGEEKLFF
TRBV10-1	.	.	TRBJ2-5	TGCGCCAGCAGTGACCACGGAAGGGGTCCAGGGGAGGCCCAGTACTTC	CASSDHGRGPGEAQYF
TRBV11-3	.	.	TRBJ2-2	TGTGCCAGCAGCCCTTCTGGGCCGCACACCGGGGAGCTGTTTTTT	CASSPSGPHTGELFF
TRBV2	.	.	TRBJ1-1	TGTGCCAGCAGGGCGGGACACCAGAACACTGAAGCTTTCTTT	CASRAGHQNTEAFF
TRBV10-3	TRBD2	.	TRBJ2-7	TGTGCCATCAGGCCCGTTGCGGGAGACCGATCGGAGCAGTACTTC	CAIRPVAGDRSEQYF
TRBV29-1	.	.	TRBJ2-5	TGCAGTTACACAGGGTCAATGGAGACCCAGTACTTC	CSYTGSMETQYF
TRBV6-1	.	.	TRBJ2-3	TGTGCCAGCAGTCAAGGTTCTTTAGGCACAGATACGCAGTATTTT	CASSQGSLGTDTQYF
TRBV6-1	TRBD2	.	TRBJ2-7	TGTGCCAGCAGGGCCGGGACTAGCGGGAGCGAGCAGTACTTC	CASRAGTSGSEQYF
TRBV5-4	.	.	TRBJ2-7	TGTGCCAGCAGCTTGGCCCAAAACTACGAGCAGTACTTC	CASSLAQNYEQYF